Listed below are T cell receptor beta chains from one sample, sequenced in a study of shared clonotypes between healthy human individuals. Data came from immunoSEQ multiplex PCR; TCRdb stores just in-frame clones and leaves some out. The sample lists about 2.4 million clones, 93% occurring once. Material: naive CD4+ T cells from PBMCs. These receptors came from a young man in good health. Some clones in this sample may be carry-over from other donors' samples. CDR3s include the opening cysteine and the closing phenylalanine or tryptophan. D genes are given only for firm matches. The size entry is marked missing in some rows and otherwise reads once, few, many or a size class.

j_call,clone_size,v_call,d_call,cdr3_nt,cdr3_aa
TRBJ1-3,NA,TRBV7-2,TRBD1,TGTGCCAGCAGCTTAGCCGGGACAGCCTCTGGAAACACCATATATTTT,CASSLAGTASGNTIYF
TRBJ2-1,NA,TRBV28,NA,TGTGCCAGCAGTTTGAATCGATTAGGGAACAATGAGCAGTTCTTC,CASSLNRLGNNEQFF
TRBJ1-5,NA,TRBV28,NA,TGTGCCAGTCACAGGTCGGGTCAGCCCCAGCATTTT,CASHRSGQPQHF
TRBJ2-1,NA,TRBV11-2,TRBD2,TGTGCCAGCAGCTCCGGACTAGCGGGCCACAATGAGCAGTTCTTC,CASSSGLAGHNEQFF
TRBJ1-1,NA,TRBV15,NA,TGTGCCACCAGCAGAGGGGGAGCTTTGAACACTGAAGCTTTCTTT,CATSRGGALNTEAFF
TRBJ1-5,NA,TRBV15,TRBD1,TGTGCCACCAGCAGCCGCGCAGGGGGCATGAGCAATCAGCCCCAGCATTTT,CATSSRAGGMSNQPQHF
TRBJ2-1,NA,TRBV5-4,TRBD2,TGTGCCAGCAGCTCCCCCGGGACTAGCGGCTATGAGCAGTTCTTC,CASSSPGTSGYEQFF
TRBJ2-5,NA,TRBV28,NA,TGTGCCAGCGAGGGAGAGACCCAGTACTTC,CASEGETQYF
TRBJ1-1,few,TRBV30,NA,TGTGCCTGGAGTGGTTTCGGGGAAAGCACTGAAGCTTTCTTT,CAWSGFGESTEAFF
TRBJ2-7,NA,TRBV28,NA,TGTGCCAGCAGCCAGTACGACGAGCAGTACTTC,CASSQYDEQYF
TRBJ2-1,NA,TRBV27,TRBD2,TGTGCCAGCAGTTTATTCGGGCTAGCGGGAGGGCTCTACAATGAGCAGTTCTTC,CASSLFGLAGGLYNEQFF
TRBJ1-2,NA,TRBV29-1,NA,TGCAGCGTTGAGGCCCTGGGAGGCTACACCTTC,CSVEALGGYTF
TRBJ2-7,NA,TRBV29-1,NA,TGCAGCGTTGTAGGGGCCTACGAGCAGTACTTC,CSVVGAYEQYF
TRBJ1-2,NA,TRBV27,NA,TGTGCCAGCAGTCCGGACAGTGAATATGGCTACACCTTC,CASSPDSEYGYTF
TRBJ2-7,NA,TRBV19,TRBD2,TGTGCCAGCCGTACTAGCGGTAATTCCTACGAGCAGTACTTC,CASRTSGNSYEQYF
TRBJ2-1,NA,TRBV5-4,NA,TGTGCCAGCTTCACTACGGGGCCGTACAATGAGCAGTTCTTC,CASFTTGPYNEQFF
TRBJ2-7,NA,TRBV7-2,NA,TGTGCCAGCAGCCACAATATCTACGAGCAGTACTTC,CASSHNIYEQYF
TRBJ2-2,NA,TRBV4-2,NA,TGTGCCAGCAGCCAAGATCAGAGGGCCCCCGGGGAGCTGTTTTTT,CASSQDQRAPGELFF
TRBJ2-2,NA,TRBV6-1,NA,TGTGCCAGCGGGCGGGGACAGCCGAACACCGGGGAGCTGTTTTTT,CASGRGQPNTGELFF
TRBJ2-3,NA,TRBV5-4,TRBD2,TGTGCCAGCAGCCCGTCTGGGACTAGCGGGAGTCGGGGAGATACGCAGTATTTT,CASSPSGTSGSRGDTQYF
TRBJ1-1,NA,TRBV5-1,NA,TGCGCCAGCAGCTTGAGTCCGGGCGGCCCGGGGGACACTGAAGCTTTCTTT,CASSLSPGGPGDTEAFF
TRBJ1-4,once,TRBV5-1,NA,TGCGCCAGCAGCCCTGTGACACTCCCAGAAAAACTGTTTTTT,CASSPVTLPEKLFF
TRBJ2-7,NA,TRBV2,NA,TGTGCCAGCAGTGAAGCGGGGGAGCAGTACTTC,CASSEAGEQYF
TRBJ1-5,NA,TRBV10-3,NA,TGTGCCATCAGTGAGGAGAAGGGACAAAAGAGCAATCAGCCCCAGCATTTT,CAISEEKGQKSNQPQHF
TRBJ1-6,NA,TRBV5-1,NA,TGCGCCAGCAGCCCCGTAGCGATCCAAAATTCACCCCTCCACTTT,CASSPVAIQNSPLHF